Presented here are 5 T cell receptor beta chains from one specimen sequenced in a study of shared clonotypes between healthy human individuals. The assay was immunoSEQ multiplex PCR, and TCRdb's table has in-frame clones only and misses some. The table lists about 490,000 clones, 70% to 85% of them singletons. The sample taken for sequencing was PBMCs. These receptor sequences come from a woman aged 35 to 49 in good health. Some clones in this sample may be carry-over from other donors' samples.

The rearrangement uses TRBV27 and TRBJ2-1; 7 nucleotides align to TRBD2. In germline, CDR1 is MNHEY, CDR2 SMNVEV (reference sequence). The V segment lost 4 bases and the J segment 2 bases; nucleotides outside the gene matches: 8. The length of the CDR3 is 16 residues. CDR3 DNA: TGTGCCAGCAGTTGGGCCCTAGCGGAGACCTACAATGAGCAGTTCTTC. Its protein product is CASSWALAETYNEQFF.

The chain has TRBV11-2 and TRBJ1-1; D not resolved. V lost 5 bases, J lost 8 bases, and 12 bases lay in between. The germline V gene has CDR1 SGHAT and CDR2 FQNNGV. The CDR3 sequence is 12 residues long. Here the CDR3 DNA reads TGTGCCAGCAGCACTAGCCGAAGCGAAGCTTTCTTT. It is translated as CASSTSRSEAFF. Looking up the rest from reference TRBV11-2 and TRBJ1-1 gives the full variable domain: EAGVAQSPRYKIIEKRQSVAFWCNPISGHATLYWYQQILGQGPKLLIQFQNNGVVDDSQLPKDRFSAERLKGVDSTLKIQPAKLEDSAVYLCASSTSRSEAFFGQGTRLTVV.

Regarding this clone: This same CDR3 is encoded by further DNA sequences in the sample. This chain joins TRBV5-1 and TRBJ2-7; 14 bases agree with TRBD2. The CDR3 has 15 residues. The germline V gene has CDR1 SGHRS and CDR2 YFSETQ. V lost 4 bases and J lost 3; bases outside the gene matches: 3. CDR3 in amino acids: CASSLGTSGSYEQYF. The CDR3 nucleotides are TGCGCCAGCAGCCTCGGGACTAGCGGGAGCTACGAGCAGTACTTC.

The V and J genes are TRBV6-5 and TRBJ2-2, with 9 nucleotides matching TRBD1. With 6 bases clipped from V and 5 bases from J, the junction kept 7 bases outside the gene matches. Germline V gene sequence: CDR1 MNHEY, CDR2 SVGAGI. This CDR3 contains 15 residues. The DNA for the CDR3 is TGTGCCAGCAGGCGACAGGGGGATGGGACCGGGGAGCTGTTTTTT. Protein product: CASRRQGDGTGELFF.

The chain carries TRBV29-1 and TRBJ2-5; D remains ambiguous. Germline CDR1 is SQVTM and CDR2 is ANQGSEA. The CDR3 spans 13 residues. V gave up 2 bases and J gave up 2 bases, with 9 bases separating them. The CDR3 bases are TGCAGCGTTGAAAAGCATAGACAAGAGACCCAGTACTTC. This translates into CSVEKHRQETQYF.